Detailed here is one TCR beta chain. The data originate from a study of shared clonotypes between healthy human individuals. Turning to the study itself: The people who gave samples were two women and a few men aged 18 to 49. The plates for each donor numbered three CD4 naive, three CD4 memory, two CD8 naive and one CD8 memory.

Unmatched junction bases numbered 3, after V lost 6 bases and J lost 5 bases. The CDR3 runs 12 residues. Germline values: CDR1 MNHEY, CDR2 SVGAGI. An assay was performed, and its level was deep. Genomic DNA from each subset was divided evenly over several immunoSEQ plates. Libraries were prepared by immunoSEQ multiplex PCR; TCRdb keeps only in-frame clonotypes and omits some of them. The repertoire holds some 2,500,000 clones, with 80% to 95% as singletons. The sample taken for sequencing was naive CD4+ T cells from PBMCs. As for subset: CD45RA+ positively selected. The clonotype comes from a man aged 18 to 30 in good health. Some clones in this sample may be carry-over from other donors' samples. The V call is TRBV6-5, the J call TRBJ1-2; 7 bases fit TRBD1. The CDR3 here is CASRDRNYGYTF. DNA of the CDR3: TGTGCCAGCAGGGACAGGAATTATGGCTACACCTTC.